This T cell receptor (beta chain) was sequenced for a study of control samples from healthy donors and cancer patients. V shed 2 bases and J 4 bases; nucleotides not matched to a gene: 7. CDR3 length equals 16 residues. Germline lookup yields CDR1 SNHLY and CDR2 FYNNEI. The method was immunoSEQ multiplex PCR; TCRdb's version includes in-frame clones alone and lacks a portion of them. This table holds roughly 90,000 clones, around 82% found once. This receptor was taken from a woman aged 55-75 years in good health. The sample comprised blood. The V call is TRBV2, the J call TRBJ2-5, with 10 bases fitting TRBD2. The CDR3 loop is CASSEIAGGLRETQYF. The CDR3 nucleotides are TGTGCCAGCAGTGAAATAGCGGGAGGACTGAGAGAGACCCAGTACTTC.